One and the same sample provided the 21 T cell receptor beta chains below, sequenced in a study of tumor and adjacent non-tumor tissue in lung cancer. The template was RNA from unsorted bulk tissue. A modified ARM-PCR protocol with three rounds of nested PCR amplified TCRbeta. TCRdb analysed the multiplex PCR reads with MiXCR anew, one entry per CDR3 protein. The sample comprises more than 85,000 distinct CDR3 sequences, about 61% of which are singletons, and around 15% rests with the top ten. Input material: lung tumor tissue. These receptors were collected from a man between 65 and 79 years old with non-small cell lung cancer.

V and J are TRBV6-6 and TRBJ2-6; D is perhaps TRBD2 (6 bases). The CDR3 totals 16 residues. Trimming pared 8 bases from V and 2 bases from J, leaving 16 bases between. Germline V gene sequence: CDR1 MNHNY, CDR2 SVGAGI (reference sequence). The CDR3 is CASDRPRGPGANVLTF. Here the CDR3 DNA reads TGTGCCAGCGATCGTCCGCGGGGCCCTGGGGCCAACGTCCTGACTTTC.

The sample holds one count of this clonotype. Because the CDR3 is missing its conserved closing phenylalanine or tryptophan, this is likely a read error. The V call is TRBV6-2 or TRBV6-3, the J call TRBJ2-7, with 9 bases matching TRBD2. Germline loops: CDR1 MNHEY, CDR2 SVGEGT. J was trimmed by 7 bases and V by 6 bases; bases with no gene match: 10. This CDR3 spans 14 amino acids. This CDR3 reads CASRDPGLASEQYL. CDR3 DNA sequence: TGTGCCAGCAGAGATCCGGGACTAGCCTCTGAGCAGTACTTA.

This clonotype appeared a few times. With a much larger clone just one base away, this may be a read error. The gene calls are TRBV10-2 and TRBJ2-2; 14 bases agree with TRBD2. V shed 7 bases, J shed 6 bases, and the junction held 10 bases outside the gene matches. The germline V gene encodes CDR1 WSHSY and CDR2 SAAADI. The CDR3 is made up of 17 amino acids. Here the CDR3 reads CASTKGLAGANAGELFF. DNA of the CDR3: TGCGCCAGCACCAAGGGACTAGCGGGGGCCAACGCCGGGGAGCTGTTTTTT.

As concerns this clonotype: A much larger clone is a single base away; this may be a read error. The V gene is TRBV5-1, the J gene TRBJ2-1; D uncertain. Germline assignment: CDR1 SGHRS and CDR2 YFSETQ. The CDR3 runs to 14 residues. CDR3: CASSTMNSYNEHFF. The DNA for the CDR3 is TGCGCCAGCAGCACTATGAACTCCTACAATGAGCACTTCTTC. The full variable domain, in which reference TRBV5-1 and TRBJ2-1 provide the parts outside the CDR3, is KAGVTQTPRYLIKTRGQQVTLSCSPISGHRSVSWYQQTPGQGLQFLFEYFSETQRNKGNFPGRFSGRQFSNSRSEMNVSTLELGDSALYLCASSTMNSYNEHFFGPGTRLTVL.

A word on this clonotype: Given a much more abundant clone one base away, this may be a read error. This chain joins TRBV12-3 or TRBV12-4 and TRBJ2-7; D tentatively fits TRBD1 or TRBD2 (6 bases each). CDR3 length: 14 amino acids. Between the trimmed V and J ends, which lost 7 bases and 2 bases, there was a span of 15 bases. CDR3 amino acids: CASMRAGGPYEQYF. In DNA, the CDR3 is TGTGCCAGCATGAGGGCCGGGGGCCCCTACGAGCAGTACTTC.

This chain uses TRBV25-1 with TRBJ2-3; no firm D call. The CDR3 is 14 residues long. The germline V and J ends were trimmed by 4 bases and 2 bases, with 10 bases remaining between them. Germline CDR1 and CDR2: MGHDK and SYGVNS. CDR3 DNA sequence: TGTGCCAGCAGTGCCTTTAGCCTCACAGATACGCAGTATTTT. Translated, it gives CASSAFSLTDTQYF.

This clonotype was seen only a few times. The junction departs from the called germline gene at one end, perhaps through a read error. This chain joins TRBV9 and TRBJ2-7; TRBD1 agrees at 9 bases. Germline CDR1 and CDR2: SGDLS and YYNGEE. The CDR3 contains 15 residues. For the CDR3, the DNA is TGTGCTAGCAGCGCCTCCGGGACAGGGCCCTACGAGCAGTACTTC. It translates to CASSASGTGPYEQYF.

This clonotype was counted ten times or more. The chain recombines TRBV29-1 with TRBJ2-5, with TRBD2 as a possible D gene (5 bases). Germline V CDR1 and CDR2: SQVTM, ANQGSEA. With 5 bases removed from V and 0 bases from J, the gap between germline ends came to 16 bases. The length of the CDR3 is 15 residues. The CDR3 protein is CSVSSSGEYQETQYF. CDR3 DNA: TGCAGCGTTTCATCATCCGGGGAATACCAAGAGACCCAGTACTTC.

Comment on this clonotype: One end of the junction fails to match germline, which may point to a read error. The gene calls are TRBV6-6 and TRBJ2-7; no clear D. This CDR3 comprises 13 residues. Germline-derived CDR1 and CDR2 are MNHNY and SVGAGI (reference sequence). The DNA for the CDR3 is TGTGCCAGCTGTTACGGTAGAAGCTACGAGGAGTACTTC. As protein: CASCYGRSYEEYF.

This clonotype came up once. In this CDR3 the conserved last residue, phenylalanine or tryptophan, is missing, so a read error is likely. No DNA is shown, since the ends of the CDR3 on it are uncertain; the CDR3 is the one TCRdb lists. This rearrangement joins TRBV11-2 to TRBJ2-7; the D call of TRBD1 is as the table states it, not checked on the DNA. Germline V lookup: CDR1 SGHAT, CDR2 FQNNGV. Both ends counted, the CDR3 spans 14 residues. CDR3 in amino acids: CASSLGGRAYEQYL.

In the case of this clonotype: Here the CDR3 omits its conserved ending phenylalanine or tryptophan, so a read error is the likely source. The CDR3 DNA follows: TGTGCCAGCAGCCCCCGGGGGGAGCATCAGTCCCAGCATTCT. This encodes CASSPRGEHQSQHS. The chain uses TRBV12-3 or TRBV12-4 and TRBJ1-5; tentative D call: TRBD1 (5 bases). CDR3 size: 14 residues.

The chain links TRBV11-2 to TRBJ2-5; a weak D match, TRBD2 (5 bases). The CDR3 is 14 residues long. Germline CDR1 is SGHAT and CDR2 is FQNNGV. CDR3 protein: CANSKAVGERTQYF. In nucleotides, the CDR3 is TGTGCTAACAGCAAAGCGGTGGGAGAGAGGACCCAGTACTTC.

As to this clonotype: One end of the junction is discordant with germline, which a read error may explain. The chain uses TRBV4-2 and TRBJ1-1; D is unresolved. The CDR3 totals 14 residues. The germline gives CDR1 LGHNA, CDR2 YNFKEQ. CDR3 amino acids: CASSQDPEGTDAFF. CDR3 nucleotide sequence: TGTGCCAGCAGCCAAGATCCTGAGGGTACTGATGCTTTCTTT.

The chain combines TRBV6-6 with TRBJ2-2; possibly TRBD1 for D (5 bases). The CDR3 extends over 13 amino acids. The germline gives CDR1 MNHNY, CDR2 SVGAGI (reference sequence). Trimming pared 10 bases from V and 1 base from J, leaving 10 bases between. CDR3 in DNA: TGTGCCAACAGGCCACAGAACACCGGGGAGCTGTTTTTT. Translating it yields CANRPQNTGELFF.

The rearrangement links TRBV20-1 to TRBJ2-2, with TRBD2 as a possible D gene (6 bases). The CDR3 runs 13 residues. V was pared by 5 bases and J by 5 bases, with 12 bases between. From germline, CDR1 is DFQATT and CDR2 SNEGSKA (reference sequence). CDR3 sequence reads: CSAPNRGTGELFF. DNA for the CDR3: TGCAGTGCTCCGAACCGGGGGACCGGGGAGCTGTTTTTT.

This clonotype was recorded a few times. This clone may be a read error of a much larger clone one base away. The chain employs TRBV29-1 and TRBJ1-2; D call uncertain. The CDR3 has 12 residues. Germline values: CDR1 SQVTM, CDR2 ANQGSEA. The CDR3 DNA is TGCAGCGTTGAAGTTCCCCCCCATGGCTACATCTTC. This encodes CSVEVPPHGYIF. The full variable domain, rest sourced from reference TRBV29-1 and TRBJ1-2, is SAVISQKPSRDICQRGTSLTIQCQVDSQVTMMFWYRQQPGQSLTLIATANQGSEATYESGFVIDKFPISRPNLTFSTLTVSNMSPEDSSIYLCSVEVPPHGYIFGSGTRLTVV.

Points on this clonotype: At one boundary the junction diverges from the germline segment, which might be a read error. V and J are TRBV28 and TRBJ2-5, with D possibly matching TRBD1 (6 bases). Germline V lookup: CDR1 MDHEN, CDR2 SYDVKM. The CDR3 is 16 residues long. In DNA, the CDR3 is TGTGTCAGCAGGCTGAGGGGCAGGGGCCTCCGGGAGACCCAGTACTTC. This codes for CVSRLRGRGLRETQYF.

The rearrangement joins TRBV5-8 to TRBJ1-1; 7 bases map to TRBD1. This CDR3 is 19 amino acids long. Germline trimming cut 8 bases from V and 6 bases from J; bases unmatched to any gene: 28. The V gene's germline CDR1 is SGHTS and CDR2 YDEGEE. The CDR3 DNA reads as TGTGCCAGGAGTCCCGCCCGAGGACAGGAGCGCATGTGGTACGCTGAAGCTTTCTTT. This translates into CARSPARGQERMWYAEAFF.

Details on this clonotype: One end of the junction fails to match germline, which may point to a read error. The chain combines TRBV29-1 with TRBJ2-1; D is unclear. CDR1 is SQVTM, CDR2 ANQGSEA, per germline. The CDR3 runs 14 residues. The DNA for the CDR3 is TGCGGCGCTGACGACCAGAGCTCCTACAATGAGCAGCTCTTC. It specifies CGADDQSSYNEQLF.

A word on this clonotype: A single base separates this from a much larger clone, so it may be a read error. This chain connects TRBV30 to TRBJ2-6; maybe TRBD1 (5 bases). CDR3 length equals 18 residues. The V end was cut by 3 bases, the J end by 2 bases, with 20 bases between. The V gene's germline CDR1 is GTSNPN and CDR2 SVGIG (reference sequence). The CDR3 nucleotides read TGTGCCTGGAGCTCTTACCACAGGTGGCGAACTGGGGCCAACGTCCTGACTTTC. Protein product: CAWSSYHRWRTGANVLTF. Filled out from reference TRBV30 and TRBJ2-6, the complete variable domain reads SQTIHQWPATLVQPVGSPLSLECTVEGTSNPNLYWYRQAAGRGLQLLFYSVGIGQISSEVPQNLSASRPQDRQFILSSKKLLLSDSGFYLCAWSSYHRWRTGANVLTFGAGSRLTVL.

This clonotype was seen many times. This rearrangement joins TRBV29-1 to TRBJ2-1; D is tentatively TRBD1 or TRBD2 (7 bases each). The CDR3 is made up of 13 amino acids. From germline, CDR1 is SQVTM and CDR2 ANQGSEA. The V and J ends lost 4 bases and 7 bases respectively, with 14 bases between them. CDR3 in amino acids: CSVVPGGANEQFF. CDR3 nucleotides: TGCAGCGTTGTCCCAGGGGGGGCAAATGAGCAGTTCTTC.